The 21 T cell receptor beta chains below all came from one sample that was sequenced in a study of technical replicates of blood from a few donors. The protocol was immunoSEQ multiplex PCR, while the TCRdb copy is restricted to in-frame clones and leaves out a portion. Altogether around 76,000 clones are present, roughly 98% being singletons, with the ten largest covering approximately 0.2%. Sequenced: T cells isolated from PBMCs. Source of these receptors: a human donor in good health.

The chain carries TRBV28 and TRBJ1-2; D unresolved. Trimming took 5 bases from V and 2 from J, leaving 15 bases between them. Germline values: CDR1 MDHEN, CDR2 SYDVKM. This CDR3 is 15 amino acids long. In DNA, the CDR3 is TGTGCCAGCAGTAACGGACGGGAGGTGAACTATGGCTACACCTTC. Translated: CASSNGREVNYGYTF.

The chain combines TRBV19 with TRBJ2-3, with no clear D. The germline CDR1 and CDR2 sequences are LNHDA and SQIVND (reference sequence). The V and J ends lost 2 bases and 6 bases respectively, with 6 bases between them. The CDR3 runs 12 residues. CDR3 amino acids: CASSIRSDTQYF. The CDR3 nucleotides read TGTGCCAGTAGTATAAGGAGCGATACGCAGTATTTT.

J is TRBJ2-7 and V is TRBV19; 8 nucleotides match TRBD1. The CDR3 sequence is 13 residues long. With V trimmed by 9 bases and J by 3 bases, 7 bases remained unmatched. CDR1 LNHDA and CDR2 SQIVND come from the germline V gene (reference sequence). The CDR3 DNA reads TGTGCCAGCCGAGGACAGGGCGTCTACGAGCAGTACTTC. It specifies CASRGQGVYEQYF.

The gene calls are TRBV30 and TRBJ1-5; tentative D call: TRBD1 (6 bases). The germline V gene has CDR1 GTSNPN and CDR2 SVGIG (reference sequence). The CDR3 is 13 residues long. Trimming removed 0 bases at V and 5 bases at J, with 8 bases between. The CDR3 region has the DNA TGTGCCTGGAGTGTACAGGGTTATCAGCCCCAGCATTTT. Protein sequence: CAWSVQGYQPQHF.

This chain connects TRBV6-5 to TRBJ2-7; 12 bases agree with TRBD2. The CDR3 extends over 13 amino acids. The germline gives CDR1 MNHEY, CDR2 SVGAGI. Here the CDR3 DNA reads TGTGCAACTGGGACTAGCGGGCCTGGCGAGCAGTACTTC. Its protein is CATGTSGPGEQYF.

The CDR3 DNA is TGTGCCAGCAGCGTAGGAGCGGGAGCCTACGAGCAGTACTTC. This codes for CASSVGAGAYEQYF. The gene calls are TRBV9 and TRBJ2-7; the match to TRBD2 covers 8 bases. CDR1 is SGDLS, CDR2 YYNGEE, per germline. V shed 0 bases and J 2 bases; nucleotides not matched to a gene: 1. The CDR3 is 14 residues long. Full variable domain (missing parts from reference TRBV9 and TRBJ2-7): DSGVTQTPKHLITATGQRVTLRCSPRSGDLSVYWYQQSLDQGLQFLIQYYNGEERAKGNILERFSAQQFPDLHSELNLSSLELGDSALYFCASSVGAGAYEQYFGPGTRLTVT.

The genes are TRBV27 and TRBJ1-5; D uncertain. Per the germline V gene, CDR1 is MNHEY and CDR2 is SMNVEV (reference sequence). V was pared by 3 bases and J by 5 bases, with 8 bases between. The CDR3 contains 13 residues. CDR3 bases: TGTGCCAGCAGTTTCGGTCCGGATCAGCCCCAGCATTTT. Amino acids: CASSFGPDQPQHF.

This chain joins TRBV11-1 and TRBJ1-5; a possible D gene is TRBD1 (6 bases). Deletions cut 5 bases from V and 6 bases from J, with 29 bases between. The germline CDR1 and CDR2 sequences are SGHAT and FQDESV (reference sequence). The length of the CDR3 is 19 residues. The CDR3 sequence: CASSPGCRTENFTFQPQHF. CDR3 bases: TGTGCCAGCAGCCCCGGCTGCCGGACAGAAAATTTTACATTTCAGCCCCAGCATTTT.

This sequence joins TRBV15 and TRBJ1-5, with TRBD1 matching 7 bases. CDR3 size: 14 residues. J gave up 9 bases and V 5 bases, and 10 bases lay outside the gene matches. Germline-derived CDR1 and CDR2 are LNHNV and YYDKDF (reference sequence). The CDR3 reads CATSARQGLWPQHF. The CDR3 coding sequence is TGTGCCACCAGCGCAAGACAGGGCCTTTGGCCCCAGCATTTT.

In this sample, this clone turned up once. V is TRBV21-1 and J is TRBJ1-5. TRBV21-1 is classified as a pseudogene. The CDR3 has 13 amino acids. CDR3 sequence reads: CASSIDGNQPQHF. The CDR3 DNA sequence: TGTGCCAGCAGCATCGACGGGAATCAGCCCCAGCATTTT.

This chain uses TRBV5-1 with TRBJ1-1; TRBD1 aligns across 7 bases. After removal of 1 base from V and 5 bases from J, the junction contained 2 bases not matched to a gene. The germline CDR1 and CDR2 sequences are SGHRS and YFSETQ. The CDR3 has 13 residues. The CDR3 loop reads CASSLPGGTEAFF. In nucleotides, the CDR3 is TGCGCCAGCAGCTTGCCAGGGGGAACTGAAGCTTTCTTT.

The CDR3 DNA is TGTGCCAGCAAGACTGCTACCGGGGAGCTGTTTTTT. Translation gives CASKTATGELFF. The chain couples TRBV7-3 to TRBJ2-2; no clear D. The V end was cut by 7 bases, the J end by 5 bases, with 8 bases between. Germline V gene data show CDR1 as SGHTA and CDR2 as FQGTGA. The CDR3 has 12 amino acids.

The gene calls are TRBV19 and TRBJ2-7, with D tentatively TRBD2 (5 bases). This CDR3 comprises 17 residues. In germline, CDR1 is LNHDA, CDR2 SQIVND (reference sequence). Trimming took 2 bases from V and 0 from J, leaving 17 bases between them. This CDR3 reads CASSIWAGSAFSYEQYF. The CDR3 region has the DNA TGTGCCAGTAGTATATGGGCGGGCTCAGCTTTCTCCTACGAGCAGTACTTC.

The chain employs TRBV6-7 and TRBJ2-3; TRBD1 might be the D (6 bases). TRBV6-7 carries the ORF label, with uncertain function. Trimming stripped 9 bases from V and 2 bases from J, with 12 bases between. The CDR3 extends over 13 amino acids. The CDR3 DNA follows: TGTGCCAGGACAGGTCACTTCACAGATACGCAGTATTTT. It codes for CARTGHFTDTQYF.

The V call is TRBV5-4, the J call TRBJ1-1; D ambiguous. The CDR3 spans 15 residues. The germline V and J ends were trimmed by 4 bases and 2 bases, with 15 bases remaining between them. From germline, CDR1 is SGHNT and CDR2 YYREEE (reference sequence). The CDR3 loop reads CASSLISEVNTEAFF. In DNA, the CDR3 is TGTGCCAGCAGCCTAATATCTGAGGTCAACACTGAAGCTTTCTTT. Based on the CDR3 plus reference TRBV5-4 and TRBJ1-1, the full variable domain is ETGVTQSPTHLIKTRGQQVTLRCSSQSGHNTVSWYQQALGQGPQFIFQYYREEENGRGNFPPRFSGLQFPNYSSELNVNALELDDSALYLCASSLISEVNTEAFFGQGTRLTVV.

This clone came up once. The chain is built from TRBV25-1 and TRBJ1-2; D remains unclear. CDR1 and CDR2 from the germline V gene are MGHDK and SYGVNS. Between the trimmed V and J ends, which lost 4 bases and 2 bases, there was a span of 11 bases. This CDR3 is built from 14 residues. The CDR3 protein is CASSATGYNYGYTF. CDR3 nucleotides: TGTGCCAGCAGTGCTACGGGGTACAACTATGGCTACACCTTC.

J is TRBJ2-7 and V is TRBV9; unclear D gene. The germline gives CDR1 SGDLS, CDR2 YYNGEE. V was cut by 0 bases and J by 0 bases, with 13 bases left in between. The CDR3 has 16 residues. CDR3 protein: CASSVAQATSSYEQYF. The CDR3 DNA is TGTGCCAGCAGCGTAGCTCAGGCGACCAGCTCCTACGAGCAGTACTTC.

The chain uses TRBV27 and TRBJ2-1, with TRBD1 as a possible D gene (6 bases). With 3 bases removed from V and 9 bases from J, the gap between germline ends came to 18 bases. The CDR3 has 15 amino acids. Per the germline V gene, CDR1 is MNHEY and CDR2 is SMNVEV (reference sequence). For the CDR3, the DNA is TGTGCCAGCAGTTTCCCAACGCCCAGGGGAGTTGAGCAGTTCTTC. It specifies CASSFPTPRGVEQFF.

The CDR3 here is CASSPDSGSYEQYF. In DNA, the CDR3 is TGTGCCAGCAGTCCAGACTCCGGGAGCTACGAGCAGTACTTC. The chain recombines TRBV5-6 with TRBJ2-7, with D possibly TRBD2 on 6 matching bases. There are 14 residues in the CDR3. Trimming shortened V by 5 bases and J by 3 bases, and 15 bases separated the two germline ends. Germline V gene sequence: CDR1 SGHDT, CDR2 YYEEEE.

This rearrangement joins TRBV11-2 to TRBJ2-3; 7 bases align to TRBD1. CDR3 length equals 16 residues. V was clipped by 1 base and J by 3 bases; unmatched bases: 7. Germline-derived CDR1 and CDR2 are SGHAT and FQNNGV. CDR3 amino acids: CASSLAGQLRTDTQYF. The CDR3 DNA follows: TGTGCCAGCAGCTTAGCGGGACAGCTTAGGACAGATACGCAGTATTTT.

The gene calls are TRBV5-4 and TRBJ2-7, with 9 bases aligning to TRBD2. Looked up from germline, CDR1 is SGHNT and CDR2 is YYREEE (reference sequence). The CDR3 sequence is 14 residues long. Trimming at V came to 6 bases and at J to 2 bases, leaving 6 bases not matched to a gene. The DNA of the CDR3 is TGTGCCAGCAAACCTAGCGGGGAGGCCTACGAGCAGTACTTC. Its protein product is CASKPSGEAYEQYF.